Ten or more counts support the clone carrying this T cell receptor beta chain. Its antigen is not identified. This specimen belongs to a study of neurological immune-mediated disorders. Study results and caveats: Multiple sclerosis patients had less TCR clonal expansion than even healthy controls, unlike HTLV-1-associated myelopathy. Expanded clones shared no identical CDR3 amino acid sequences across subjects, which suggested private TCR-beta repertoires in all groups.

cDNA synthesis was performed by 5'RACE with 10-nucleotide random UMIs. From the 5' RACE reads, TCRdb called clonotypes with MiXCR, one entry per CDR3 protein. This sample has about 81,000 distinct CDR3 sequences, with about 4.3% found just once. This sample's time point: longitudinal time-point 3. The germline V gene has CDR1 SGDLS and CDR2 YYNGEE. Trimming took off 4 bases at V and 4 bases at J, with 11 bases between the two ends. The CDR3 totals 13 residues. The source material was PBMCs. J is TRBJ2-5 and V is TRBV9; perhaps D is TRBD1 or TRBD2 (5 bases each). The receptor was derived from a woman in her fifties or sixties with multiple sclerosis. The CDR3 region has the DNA TGTGCCAGCAGCAGAGGGGTTTCAGAGACCCAGTACTTC. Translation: CASSRGVSETQYF.